These T cell receptor beta chains were read from a single sample in a study of cytomegalovirus exposure and HLA in healthy donors. Only in-frame clones appear in the TCRdb table, and some are missing; sequencing was by immunoSEQ multiplex PCR. This table has fewer than 250,000 clones, around 82% appearing once. The specimen was PBMCs. The receptors shown here come from a middle-aged man in good health and CMV-seropositive. Each CDR3 is given with its conserved first and last residue. D genes are given only for firm matches. Size tells how often a clone was seen (once, few, many) or the class of an expanded clone, and some rows leave it out.

>14|TRBJ2-1|TRBV9|.|TRBD2
TGTGCCAGCAAAGCGGGAGAAGGGGGCAATGAGCAGTTCTTC
CASKAGEGGNEQFF
>15|TRBJ1-1|TRBV28|.|TRBD1
TGTGCCAGCAGTTTACTTGGGGCAGGGGGGACTGAAGCTTTCTTT
CASSLLGAGGTEAFF
>13|TRBJ2-1|TRBV19|few|.
TGTGCCAGTACGGGGAGCTCCTACAATGAGCAGTTCTTC
CASTGSSYNEQFF
>13|TRBJ1-4|TRBV28|.|.
TGTGCCATCTTAGACCCGGCGGGTGAAAAACTGTTTTTT
CAILDPAGEKLFF
>11|TRBJ2-5|TRBV29-1|.|.
TGCAGCGTTGGGACTGTAGAGACCCAGTACTTC
CSVGTVETQYF
>16|TRBJ2-7|TRBV27|.|TRBD1
TGTGCCAGCAGTTTAGGGCCGGGACAGGGGGTTTACGAGCAGTACTTC
CASSLGPGQGVYEQYF
>17|TRBJ2-2|TRBV5-1|few|TRBD1
TGCGCCAGCAGCTTCTACCGGGACAGCGCGAACACCGGGGAGCTGTTTTTT
CASSFYRDSANTGELFF
>13|TRBJ2-1|TRBV19|.|TRBD2
TGTGCCAGTAGTCTAGCGGGAGCGAGTGAGCAGTTCTTC
CASSLAGASEQFF
>15|TRBJ2-7|TRBV5-4|.|.
TGTGCCAGCAGCTCAATAGCGGAACTTTCCTACGAGCAGTACTTC
CASSSIAELSYEQYF
>14|TRBJ1-1|TRBV18|.|.
TGTGCCAGCTCACCCTCAGGGGAGAAAACTGAAGCTTTCTTT
CASSPSGEKTEAFF
>14|TRBJ2-5|TRBV30|.|.
TGTGCCTGGGGAATCGGTGGGCGACAGGAGACCCAGTACTTC
CAWGIGGRQETQYF
>16|TRBJ2-3|TRBV5-1|.|TRBD1
TGCGCCAGCAGCTCCGGGACAGGGCTACAGGGAGATACGCAGTATTTT
CASSSGTGLQGDTQYF
>11|TRBJ1-4|TRBV30|.|.
TGTGCCTGCGATAGGGAGGAAAAACTGTTTTTT
CACDREEKLFF
>16|TRBJ2-5|TRBV19|.|TRBD2
TGTGCCAGTAGTACGAAAGGACTAGCGGGACAAGAGACCCAGTACTTC
CASSTKGLAGQETQYF
>13|TRBJ2-5|TRBV29-1|.|TRBD1
TGCAGCGTTGGTGGGACAGGGGGAGAGACCCAGTACTTC
CSVGGTGGETQYF
>12|TRBJ1-2|TRBV7-9|few|.
TGTGCCAGCAGCTTTCCTACAGGGGGCTACACCTTC
CASSFPTGGYTF
>15|TRBJ2-5|TRBV27|.|TRBD2
TGTGCCAGCAGTTTGGGCGGGAGGGCCCAAGAGACCCAGTACTTC
CASSLGGRAQETQYF
>15|TRBJ2-5|TRBV6-5|.|.
TGTGCCAGCAGTAAGACCTGGAGGCCCCAAGAGACCCAGTACTTC
CASSKTWRPQETQYF
>15|TRBJ1-1|TRBV4-2|few|.
TGTGCCAGCAGCCCCACGCGGGGAGGGAACACTGAAGCTTTCTTT
CASSPTRGGNTEAFF
>15|TRBJ2-7|TRBV7-8|.|TRBD1
TGTGCCAGCAGCTCCCGGGACAGGGGAGCCTACGAGCAGTACTTC
CASSSRDRGAYEQYF
>12|TRBJ2-7|TRBV5-8|.|.
TGTGCCAGCAGCGTTTCGTCCGGCGAGCAGTACTTC
CASSVSSGEQYF
>12|TRBJ2-6|TRBV2|.|.
TGTGCCAGGAGCTCTGGGGCCAACGTCCTGACTTTC
CARSSGANVLTF
>16|TRBJ2-3|TRBV5-8|few|TRBD2
TGTGCCAGCAGCTTGTCGACTAGCGGGAGAACAGATACGCAGTATTTT
CASSLSTSGRTDTQYF
>12|TRBJ1-2|TRBV11-1|.|.
TGTGCCAGCAGCTTCCAGGGATATGGCTACACCTTC
CASSFQGYGYTF
>11|TRBJ2-1|TRBV29-1|few|.
TGCAGCGTTGGAGGAGGTTTAGAGCAGTTCTTC
CSVGGGLEQFF
>16|TRBJ1-3|TRBV6-6|.|.
TGTGCCAGCAGTTACTCGGACGGGAGCTCTGGAAACACCATATATTTT
CASSYSDGSSGNTIYF
>13|TRBJ1-5|TRBV5-1|.|.
TGCGCCAGCAGCTTAGATGACAGCCAGCCCCAGCATTTT
CASSLDDSQPQHF
>13|TRBJ1-1|TRBV6-5|.|TRBD1
TGTGCCAGCAGCTTGGACAGGGCGACTGAAGCTTTCTTT
CASSLDRATEAFF